This T cell receptor beta chain was sequenced in a study of control samples from healthy donors and cancer patients. Repertoires were generated with immunoSEQ multiplex PCR, while TCRdb's copy carries only in-frame clones and drops some. The top ten clones hold more than 2% of a sample with 150,000 to 190,000 clones, about 93% of them seen once. V was pared by 4 bases and J by 2 bases, with 4 bases of the junction left unmatched. This CDR3 comprises 14 residues. The germline gives CDR1 SGHVS, CDR2 FQNEAQ. The rearrangement links TRBV7-8 to TRBJ2-5; 7 positions agree with TRBD2. The sequencing input was blood. The receptor's source is a man aged 45 to 65 in good health. The CDR3 DNA sequence: TGTGCCAGCAGCTACACTAGCGTTCAAGAGACCCAGTACTTC. This translates into CASSYTSVQETQYF.